The 9 T cell receptor beta chains given below trace back to one sample, sequenced in a study of T-cell memory formation after mild COVID-19. TCRdb passed the 5' RACE reads through MiXCR, listing each CDR3 protein once. The repertoire has some 330,000 distinct CDR3 sequences, 21% of them found once; the top ten carry around 13%. The source material was PBMCs or a T cell subset sorted from them (not recorded which). The receptors were gathered from an adult woman who had mild COVID-19 (a few samples of this study predate the infection). Cell type and time point are not known.

The genes are TRBV4-1 and TRBJ2-1, with 10 bases matching TRBD2. The CDR3 has 17 residues. The germline V gene has CDR1 MGHRA and CDR2 YSYEKL. J lost 8 bases, V lost 2 bases, and 12 bases had no gene match. CDR3 sequence reads: CASSQPRGSGGAHEQFF. As DNA, the CDR3 is TGCGCCAGCAGCCAACCCCGGGGGAGCGGGGGGGCACATGAGCAGTTCTTC.

This clonotype was seen only a few times. The rearrangement uses TRBV12-3 or TRBV12-4 and TRBJ1-1; 7 bases agree with TRBD1. The CDR3 is 14 amino acids. With 5 bases clipped from V and 6 bases from J, the junction kept 9 bases outside the gene matches. The CDR3 DNA is TGTGCCAGCAGTCTCGACAGGGATGGGGCTGAAGCTTTCTTT. Amino acid sequence: CASSLDRDGAEAFF.

The chain employs TRBV5-1 and TRBJ2-3, with TRBD2 matching over 7 bases. The trim removed 3 bases at V and 4 bases at J, leaving 8 bases unmatched. The V gene's germline CDR1 is SGHRS and CDR2 YFSETQ. The CDR3 runs to 15 residues. CDR3 bases: TGCGCCAGCAGCTCCCGAGGACTAGAGGCAGATACGCAGTATTTT. As protein: CASSSRGLEADTQYF.

The chain joins TRBV12-3 or TRBV12-4 to TRBJ2-7; D may match TRBD1 or TRBD2 (5 bases each). This CDR3 is built from 18 residues. Deletions cut 3 bases from V and 6 bases from J, with 27 bases between. The CDR3 here is CASSFRTHGALGLVEQYF. CDR3 coding DNA: TGTGCCAGCAGTTTTAGGACCCACGGGGCGCTCGGCCTAGTCGAGCAGTACTTC.

On this clonotype: Here the CDR3 omits its conserved ending phenylalanine or tryptophan, so a read error is the likely source. The DNA is omitted, as the CDR3 cannot be located on it reliably, and the CDR3 follows TCRdb's listing. The V and J genes are TRBV12-3 or TRBV12-4 and TRBJ1-2. Inclusive of both ends, the CDR3 amounts to 9 amino acids. CDR3 amino acids: CATGRRLTM.

This clonotype has ten or more counts. The chain uses TRBV11-2 and TRBJ2-5; D is unclear. Per the germline V gene, CDR1 is SGHAT and CDR2 is FQNNGV. V lost 2 bases and J 2 bases, leaving 9 bases between the germline ends. The CDR3 is made up of 14 amino acids. This CDR3 reads CASSLPSSQETQYF. For the CDR3, the DNA is TGTGCCAGCAGCTTACCGTCTTCTCAAGAGACCCAGTACTTC.

This clonotype has a handful of counts. This chain uses TRBV5-1 with TRBJ2-5; possible D gene TRBD2, 6 bases. The CDR3 is made up of 15 amino acids. V shed 3 bases and J shed 2 bases, with 14 bases lying between them. CDR1 and CDR2 (germline): SGHRS, YFSETQ. CDR3 DNA: TGCGCCAGCAGCTCCGTCGGAGGGGAGCAAGAGACCCAGTACTTC. This gives the protein CASSSVGGEQETQYF.

The chain has TRBV29-1 and TRBJ2-1; 10 bases agree with TRBD2. The ends lost 7 bases at V and 8 bases at J; junction bases unmatched: 20. The CDR3 length is 17 residues. Germline-derived CDR1 and CDR2 are SQVTM and ANQGSEA. The CDR3 spells CSGTAELAGSLWDEQFF. The CDR3 nucleotides are TGCAGCGGTACGGCGGAACTAGCGGGGAGCCTTTGGGATGAGCAGTTCTTC.

This clonotype has a single count. V gene TRBV7-9 combines with J gene TRBJ2-5; no clear D. CDR3 length: 16 residues. CDR1 is SEHNR and CDR2 is FQNEAQ in the germline V gene (reference sequence). The V gene lost 4 bases and the J gene lost 0 bases, with 15 bases spanning the gap. CDR3 bases: TGTGCCAGCAGCTCCCCGGGCTGGTACAACCAAGAGACCCAGTACTTC. It yields the protein CASSSPGWYNQETQYF.